Following are 31 T cell receptor beta chains from one sample sequenced in a study of PD-L1 blockade in urothelial cancer. Time point specified: peripheral blood 6 weeks after treatment start. TCRdb's copy holds only in-frame clones and misses some; the assay was immunoSEQ multiplex PCR. The sample holds under 20,000 clones, roughly four fifths seen once. The material was PBMCs, obtained around atezolizumab (anti-PD-L1) treatment. Receptor source: a man aged 50-59 years with urothelial cancer.

This sequence joins TRBV18 and TRBJ1-2; D unresolved. The length of the CDR3 is 16 residues. Trimming left V 6 bases short and J 6 bases short, with 23 bases between. Germline CDR1 KGHSH, CDR2 LQKENI. CDR3 coding DNA: TGTGCCAGCTCCCCTGGGATCGGGCAGGAGGACGATGGCTACACCTTC. This encodes CASSPGIGQEDDGYTF.

The genes are TRBV19 and TRBJ2-7, with TRBD2 matching 11 bases. Looked up from germline, CDR1 is LNHDA and CDR2 is SQIVND (reference sequence). J gave up 3 bases and V 6 bases, and 7 bases lay outside the gene matches. The CDR3 runs to 15 residues. The chain's CDR3 is CASSSGTSGLYEQYF. In DNA, the CDR3 is TGTGCCAGTAGCTCCGGGACTAGCGGCCTCTACGAGCAGTACTTC.

This sequence joins TRBV2 and TRBJ1-5, with D perhaps matching TRBD1 (5 bases). Germline assignment: CDR1 SNHLY and CDR2 FYNNEI. The CDR3 is made up of 14 amino acids. The V and J ends lost 3 bases and 2 bases respectively, with 8 bases between them. The CDR3 DNA is TGTGCCAGCAGTGACAGGGTAGGCAATCAGCCCCAGCATTTT. Its protein is CASSDRVGNQPQHF.

The chain links TRBV10-1 to TRBJ2-1; possibly TRBD2 for D (5 bases). Germline lookup yields CDR1 WNHNN and CDR2 SYGVQD (reference sequence). V lost 0 bases and J 0 bases, leaving 9 bases between the germline ends. CDR3 length: 16 amino acids. This CDR3 reads CASSESLGSSYNEQFF. CDR3 coding DNA: TGCGCCAGCAGTGAGTCGCTAGGGAGCTCCTACAATGAGCAGTTCTTC.

The chain links TRBV5-1 to TRBJ2-3, with D tentatively TRBD2 (7 bases). The ends were cut back, 0 bases at V and 0 bases at J, with 8 bases in the middle. The CDR3 is made up of 15 amino acids. CDR1 SGHRS and CDR2 YFSETQ come from the germline V gene. CDR3 protein: CASSLAGGSTDTQYF. The CDR3 nucleotides are TGCGCCAGCAGCTTGGCGGGGGGCAGCACAGATACGCAGTATTTT.

The chain couples TRBV5-4 to TRBJ2-5, with 7 positions matching TRBD2. V lost 5 bases and J lost 5; bases outside the gene matches: 15. Germline V lookup: CDR1 SGHNT, CDR2 YYREEE (reference sequence). The CDR3 loop spans 16 amino acids. The CDR3 sequence: CASSYTGLVRGETQYF. CDR3 sequence (DNA): TGTGCCAGCAGTTACACTGGACTAGTAAGAGGGGAGACCCAGTACTTC.

The chain has TRBV6-5 and TRBJ1-4; D is possibly TRBD1 (6 bases). The V gene's germline CDR1 is MNHEY and CDR2 SVGAGI. Trimming cost V 2 bases and J 4 bases, with 11 bases left between them. The CDR3 contains 15 residues. The CDR3 sequence: CASSYTGTYNEKLFF. The CDR3 bases are TGTGCCAGCAGTTACACAGGGACCTATAATGAAAAACTGTTTTTT.

V and J are TRBV5-6 and TRBJ1-2, with no clear D. V lost 4 bases to trimming and J lost 4 bases, with 11 bases between them. This CDR3 has 13 amino acids. Looked up from germline, CDR1 is SGHDT and CDR2 is YYEEEE. As DNA, the CDR3 is TGTGCCAGCAGCCGGGTCGGGGTCTATGGCTACACCTTC. This codes for CASSRVGVYGYTF.

This rearrangement joins TRBV5-6 to TRBJ1-2; D might be TRBD1 (5 bases). V lost 3 bases and J lost 0, with 15 bases in between. In germline, CDR1 is SGHDT, CDR2 YYEEEE. The CDR3 spans 16 residues. CDR3 region: CASSWEVRGSNYGYTF. In DNA form, the CDR3 reads TGTGCCAGCAGCTGGGAGGTTAGGGGTTCTAACTATGGCTACACCTTC.

This clone came up a few times. CDR3 DNA: TGTGCCAGCAGCTTAACGCCCGGTTTGAGGGGCTACACCTTC. This sequence encodes CASSLTPGLRGYTF. The chain uses TRBV7-3 and TRBJ1-2; D gene ambiguous. Germline loops: CDR1 SGHTA, CDR2 FQGTGA. Between the trimmed V and J ends, which lost 0 bases and 8 bases, there was a span of 13 bases. The CDR3 runs 14 residues.

V and J are TRBV19 and TRBJ1-6, with unresolved D. CDR3 length: 17 amino acids. Germline values: CDR1 LNHDA, CDR2 SQIVND (reference sequence). V was shortened by 0 bases and J by 1 base, with 10 bases between the two germline ends. This CDR3 reads CASSIDMRASYNSPLHF. The CDR3 coding sequence is TGTGCCAGTAGTATAGATATGCGGGCTTCCTATAATTCACCCCTCCACTTT.

The rearrangement joins TRBV5-1 to TRBJ2-5; 8 bases agree with TRBD2. V shed 4 bases and J 4 bases; nucleotides not matched to a gene: 6. Germline-derived CDR1 and CDR2 are SGHRS and YFSETQ. The CDR3 is 14 amino acids. CDR3 nucleotides: TGCGCCAGCAGCGCGAGCGGGGGACGAGAGACCCAGTACTTC. Its translation: CASSASGGRETQYF.

The V call is TRBV7-8, the J call TRBJ2-3, with unresolved D. The V gene's germline CDR1 is SGHVS and CDR2 FQNEAQ. The CDR3 has 12 residues. The V end was cut by 7 bases, the J end by 6 bases, with 11 bases between. DNA for the CDR3: TGTGCCAGCACGACTTCGACGGATACGCAGTATTTT. It translates to CASTTSTDTQYF.

A single count supports this clone. The chain is built from TRBV11-3 and TRBJ2-1; the match to TRBD2 covers 14 bases. CDR3 length: 18 amino acids. CDR1 SGHNT and CDR2 YENEEA come from the germline V gene. The V segment lost 4 bases and the J segment 0 bases; nucleotides outside the gene matches: 5. This CDR3 reads CASSSGTSGGSSYNEQFF. CDR3 DNA: TGTGCCAGCAGCTCCGGGACTAGCGGGGGTAGCTCCTACAATGAGCAGTTCTTC. The full variable domain, in which reference TRBV11-3 and TRBJ2-1 provide the parts outside the CDR3, is EAGVVQSPRYKIIEKKQPVAFWCNPISGHNTLYWYLQNLGQGPELLIRYENEEAVDDSQLPKDRFSAERLKGVDSTLKIQPAELGDSAVYLCASSSGTSGGSSYNEQFFGPGTRLTVL.

In its sample, this clone was seen once. The chain couples TRBV5-4 to TRBJ1-1; D not resolved. The V gene lost 2 bases and the J gene lost 6 bases, with 17 bases spanning the gap. There are 15 residues in the CDR3. CDR1 is SGHNT and CDR2 is YYREEE in the germline V gene (reference sequence). CDR3 loop: CASSFPGLTLAEAFF. In DNA, the CDR3 is TGTGCCAGCAGCTTTCCCGGGTTGACGTTGGCTGAAGCTTTCTTT.

V gene TRBV19 combines with J gene TRBJ1-1, with D uncertain. Germline assignment: CDR1 LNHDA and CDR2 SQIVND (reference sequence). The CDR3 runs 13 residues. V lost 10 bases, J lost 1 base, and 13 bases lay in between. CDR3 in amino acids: CATSEHQNTEAFF. Written as DNA, the CDR3 is TGTGCCACGTCCGAGCACCAGAACACTGAAGCTTTCTTT.

This rearrangement joins TRBV9 to TRBJ1-3; D is undetermined. Germline V gene data show CDR1 as SGDLS and CDR2 as YYNGEE. This CDR3 has 14 residues. With 4 bases removed from V and 1 base from J, the gap between germline ends came to 9 bases. CDR3 coding DNA: TGTGCCAGCAGCCCGTATAGTTCTGGAAACACCATATATTTT. Translating it yields CASSPYSSGNTIYF.

This rearrangement joins TRBV10-1 to TRBJ2-1; 9 positions agree with TRBD2. The J segment lost 7 bases and the V segment lost 4 bases, leaving 8 bases of the junction unmatched. This CDR3 contains 15 residues. Germline V gives CDR1 WNHNN, CDR2 SYGVQD (reference sequence). Here the CDR3 DNA reads TGCGCCAGCAGTGTTTGGCGGGGGGGCCGGAATGAGCAGTTCTTC. Translated, it gives CASSVWRGGRNEQFF.

The CDR3 coding sequence is TGTGCCAGCAGCTTAGTTTACAATCAGCCCCAGCATTTT. Translation gives CASSLVYNQPQHF. The chain carries TRBV7-6 and TRBJ1-5, with no clear D. V lost 1 base and J 3 bases, leaving 4 bases between the germline ends. This CDR3 region has 13 residues. Germline values: CDR1 SGHVS, CDR2 FNYEAQ.

This chain connects TRBV10-2 to TRBJ1-2; weak D call: TRBD1 (5 bases). The germline V gene encodes CDR1 WSHSY and CDR2 SAAADI. With 2 bases removed from V and 8 bases from J, the gap between germline ends came to 12 bases. This CDR3 contains 13 residues. CDR3 sequence: CASSEGGGGGYTF. The CDR3 DNA reads as TGCGCCAGCAGTGAGGGGGGGGGTGGCGGCTACACCTTC.

CDR3 in amino acids: CASSIGTPDTQYF. CDR3 nucleotide sequence: TGTGCCAGTAGTATAGGGACACCAGATACGCAGTATTTT. V gene TRBV19 combines with J gene TRBJ2-3; D is possibly TRBD1 (5 bases). Trimming cost V 1 base and J 4 bases, with 6 bases left between them. The CDR3 is 13 amino acids. Per germline, CDR1 LNHDA and CDR2 SQIVND (reference sequence).

V and J are TRBV10-3 and TRBJ2-5; D is perhaps TRBD1 (6 bases). Germline V gene data show CDR1 as ENHRY and CDR2 as SYGVKD. V dropped 6 bases and J dropped 0 bases, with 14 bases sitting between them. This CDR3 is built from 15 residues. The CDR3 DNA follows: TGTGCCATCAGGATTGGACAGACGTACCAAGAGACCCAGTACTTC. Translated, it gives CAIRIGQTYQETQYF.

The genes are TRBV7-3 and TRBJ2-1; TRBD2 is a possible D gene (5 bases). Trimming cost V 0 bases and J 8 bases, with 17 bases left between them. The CDR3 runs 16 residues. Germline-derived CDR1 and CDR2 are SGHTA and FQGTGA. This CDR3 reads CASSLTGAPTQYEQFF. CDR3 bases: TGTGCCAGCAGCTTAACGGGAGCCCCTACACAGTATGAGCAGTTCTTC.

V usage is TRBV18 and J usage is TRBJ1-1; D perhaps matches TRBD1 (6 bases). V lost 3 bases and J lost 2, with 16 bases in between. The CDR3 runs to 16 residues. CDR1 and CDR2 (germline): KGHSH, LQKENI. CDR3 residues: CASSPGQGLANTEAFF. CDR3 DNA: TGTGCCAGCTCACCCGGGCAGGGGCTGGCTAACACTGAAGCTTTCTTT.

In nucleotides, the CDR3 is TGTGCCAGCAGTCGTGTCGCGGGAGATTTGTACAATGAGCAGTTCTTC. Residues: CASSRVAGDLYNEQFF. V gene TRBV27 combines with J gene TRBJ2-1, with 7 positions matching TRBD2. The CDR3 totals 16 residues. V trimming: 5 bases; J trimming: 4 bases; junction bases outside the gene matches: 11. The germline CDR1 and CDR2 sequences are MNHEY and SMNVEV (reference sequence).

This clone has just a few counts. The rearrangement uses TRBV5-1 and TRBJ1-4; D ambiguous. Germline values: CDR1 SGHRS, CDR2 YFSETQ. The CDR3 is 14 residues long. V shed 1 base and J shed 5 bases, with 9 bases lying between them. The CDR3 here is CASSLIGRNEKLFF. The CDR3 DNA is TGCGCCAGCAGCTTGATCGGCAGGAATGAAAAACTGTTTTTT.

The genes are TRBV29-1 and TRBJ2-7, with 7 nucleotides matching TRBD2. The CDR3 is 14 residues long. From germline, CDR1 is SQVTM and CDR2 ANQGSEA. V gave up 8 bases and J gave up 2 bases; unmatched junction bases: 12. CDR3 nucleotides: TGCAGCCGTTGGTCAGCGGGACCCACCTACGAGCAGTACTTC. Residues: CSRWSAGPTYEQYF.

This clone was seen a single time. The chain has TRBV19 and TRBJ2-1, with 8 bases that match TRBD1. The CDR3 runs to 13 residues. The V gene's germline CDR1 is LNHDA and CDR2 SQIVND (reference sequence). The ends lost 5 bases at V and 8 bases at J; junction bases unmatched: 5. Here the CDR3 DNA reads TGTGCCAGTAGTCGCCAGGGGGCCCATGAGCAGTTCTTC. It is translated as CASSRQGAHEQFF.

The chain is built from TRBV7-9 and TRBJ1-2; 9 nucleotides match TRBD1. Germline V gene sequence: CDR1 SEHNR, CDR2 FQNEAQ (reference sequence). This CDR3 is built from 15 residues. V shed 6 bases and J 8 bases; nucleotides not matched to a gene: 13. The CDR3: CASRTTDRGWRGYTF. DNA of the CDR3: TGTGCCAGCAGAACGACGGACAGGGGATGGAGAGGCTACACCTTC.

The V and J genes are TRBV7-2 and TRBJ1-3; D is uncertain. Looked up from germline, CDR1 is SGHTA and CDR2 is FQGNSA. The CDR3 has 14 amino acids. The V and J ends lost 8 bases and 0 bases respectively, with 11 bases between them. CDR3 bases: TGTGCCAGCCTCTCGCGGGTCTCTGGAAACACCATATATTTT. Translated, it gives CASLSRVSGNTIYF.

This chain links TRBV9 with TRBJ2-3; weak D call: TRBD2 (6 bases). The CDR3 has 14 residues. Germline V gene sequence: CDR1 SGDLS, CDR2 YYNGEE. Trimming left V 3 bases short and J 5 bases short, with 13 bases between. CDR3 DNA: TGTGCCAGCAGCGGCGGGACCCTGCTAGATACGCAGTATTTT. This gives the protein CASSGGTLLDTQYF.